These T cell receptor beta chains were read from a single sample in a study of monozygotic twins with inflammatory bowel disease. For each CDR3 protein, TCRdb gives one entry from its re-call of the 5' RACE reads, without DNA. The table lists 330,000 or so distinct CDR3 sequences. Sequences were obtained from blood. All receptors come from a human donor with ulcerative colitis or Crohn's disease, or a healthy co-twin of an affected twin (not recorded which). Each CDR3 is given with its conserved first and last residue.

>TRBV6-2/TRBV6-3|TRBJ1-5|15
CASSQSDRPNQPQHF
>TRBV5-1|TRBJ2-2|14
CASTGQYNTGELFF
>TRBV5-1|TRBJ1-1|16
CASSLSGTGSGTEAFF
>TRBV21-1|TRBJ2-2|12
CASTLGSGELFF
>TRBV29-1|TRBJ2-7|16
CSVEGDLAGTLYEQYF
>TRBV9|TRBJ2-3|19
CASSVDHRTSGVSTDTQYF
>TRBV12-3/TRBV12-4|TRBJ2-2|15
CASRNGAEDTGELFF
>TRBV20-1|TRBJ1-6|14
CSALRTALNSPLHF
>TRBV12-3/TRBV12-4|TRBJ1-5|15
CASSRQVSSNQPQHF
>TRBV29-1|TRBJ2-7|11
CSVASRDEQYF
>TRBV7-9|TRBJ1-1|14
CASSPGLGSTEAFF
>TRBV28|TRBJ2-3|14
CASSLGAGPDTQYF
>TRBV5-6|TRBJ1-5|17
CASSLAGEKLGNQPQHF
>TRBV27|TRBJ2-7|13
CASYRLAGSEQYF
>TRBV4-3|TRBJ2-6|20
CPSSQAGFSAGLSGANVLTF
>TRBV20-1|TRBJ2-2|14
CSATRGGWTGELFF
>TRBV7-8|TRBJ1-1|16
CASRTGRGALNTEAFF
>TRBV3-1|TRBJ2-2|14
CASSQGVFPGELFF
>TRBV12-3/TRBV12-4|TRBJ2-3|17
CASSPPGQVRLPDTQYF
>TRBV5-4|TRBJ2-3|14
CASSSYGGTNTQYF
>TRBV5-1|TRBJ2-7|13
CASRVAPAYEQYF
>TRBV18|TRBJ2-2|13
CASSPDLIGELFF
>TRBV19|TRBJ2-1|13
CASNTGDVNEQFF
>TRBV28|TRBJ1-5|13
CASSLSGPQPQHF
>TRBV5-1|TRBJ2-1|13
CASSLENRNEQFF
>TRBV27|TRBJ2-1|11
CASSFGTEQFF
>TRBV20-1|TRBJ1-6|15
CSAGGTGIYNSPLHF
>TRBV5-6|TRBJ2-5|15
CASSTPQGPQETQYF
>TRBV28|TRBJ2-1|15
CASSSFFVDSHEQFF
>TRBV12-3/TRBV12-4|TRBJ2-1|19
CASSFPGLAGGGPYNEQFF
>TRBV7-9|TRBJ2-7|15
CASSFGLAAVYEQYF
>TRBV20-1|TRBJ1-5|12
CSARDRNQPQHF
>TRBV7-2|TRBJ2-7|15
CASSPTGVGAYEQYF
>TRBV29-1|TRBJ1-2|14
CSVQLQGQVYGYTF
>TRBV20-1|TRBJ2-5|18
CSARDSTGQGKYQETQYF
>TRBV7-9|TRBJ1-1|15
CASSFRVRGRPEAFF
>TRBV13|TRBJ2-3|16
CASSLGEGAGADTQYF
>TRBV4-1|TRBJ2-7|15
CASSQGSGSRYEQYF
>TRBV27|TRBJ1-4|15
CASSLLPGYGEKLFF
>TRBV11-2|TRBJ1-1|12
CASSLEGVGAFF
>TRBV20-1|TRBJ2-7|17
CSARDPAGSGFTYEQYF
>TRBV7-9|TRBJ2-7|14
CASSLSLDRYEQYF
>TRBV30|TRBJ1-5|16
CAWSVAGTGFNQPQHF
>TRBV3-1|TRBJ2-4|16
CASSLSTGQGQNIQYF
>TRBV4-1|TRBJ1-1|18
CASSPRGTAIGPNTEAFF
>TRBV30|TRBJ2-7|14
CAWVRGSPRPEQYF
>TRBV5-1|TRBJ1-1|15
CASSFFPGMNTEAFF
>TRBV15|TRBJ1-5|16
CATSLGQGAGNQPQHF